A single sample gave rise to the 20 T cell receptor beta chains below, sequenced in a study of blood T cell repertoires in COVID-19. Profiling relied on immunoSEQ multiplex PCR, and the TCRdb table lists in-frame clones only, not all of them. The table records around 300,000 clones, 75% to 90% of them present only once. Sequencing was carried out using peripheral blood. The receptor source for this set is a woman in her 30s with active or convalescent COVID-19.

This sequence joins TRBV7-8 and TRBJ2-7, with 7 bases that match TRBD1. Germline V CDR1 and CDR2: SGHVS, FQNEAQ. This CDR3 is 12 amino acids long. With V trimmed by 5 bases and J by 6 bases, 4 bases remained unmatched. CDR3 DNA: TGTGCCAGCAGCCAGGGGGAAGGCGAGCAGTACTTC. Protein sequence: CASSQGEGEQYF. The full variable domain, with the rest looked up from reference TRBV7-8 and TRBJ2-7, is GAGVSQSPRYKVAKRGQDVALRCDPISGHVSLFWYQQALGQGPEFLTYFQNEAQLDKSGLPSDRFFAERPEGSVSTLKIQRTQQEDSAVYLCASSQGEGEQYFGPGTRLTVT.

V usage is TRBV10-1 and J usage is TRBJ1-5; D is perhaps TRBD1 (6 bases). The V end was cut by 5 bases, the J end by 9 bases, with 17 bases between. Germline V CDR1 and CDR2: WNHNN, SYGVQD (reference sequence). This CDR3 has 14 residues. As DNA, the CDR3 is TGCGCCAGCAGTCTAGAGGGGGGGTCTCGGCCCCAGCATTTT. It encodes CASSLEGGSRPQHF.

This sequence joins TRBV9 and TRBJ2-1, with 9 bases identical to TRBD1. The trim removed 2 bases at V and 9 bases at J, leaving 6 bases unmatched. The germline V gene encodes CDR1 SGDLS and CDR2 YYNGEE. This CDR3 is 14 amino acids long. The CDR3 DNA follows: TGTGCCAGCAGCGTGACAGGGGGGGCTGGTGAGCAGTTCTTC. Encoded protein: CASSVTGGAGEQFF.

V usage is TRBV14 and J usage is TRBJ1-4; tentatively, D is TRBD1 (6 bases). Trimming stripped 5 bases from V and 3 bases from J, with 16 bases between. The CDR3 sequence is 16 residues long. The V gene's germline CDR1 is SGHDN and CDR2 FVKESK. CDR3 sequence (DNA): TGTGCCAGCAGCTCAGGGGCCAGGGAATCTAATGAAAAACTGTTTTTT. The encoded protein is CASSSGARESNEKLFF.

The chain couples TRBV19 to TRBJ1-1; a weak D match, TRBD1 (5 bases). The CDR3 totals 17 residues. From germline, CDR1 is LNHDA and CDR2 SQIVND (reference sequence). V lost 8 bases and J 1 base, leaving 23 bases between the germline ends. CDR3 amino acids: CASRHLGRGRENTEAFF. In DNA form, the CDR3 reads TGTGCCAGTCGTCATCTGGGGAGGGGACGGGAGAACACTGAAGCTTTCTTT. The full variable domain, its missing parts supplied by reference TRBV19 and TRBJ1-1, is DGGITQSPKYLFRKEGQNVTLSCEQNLNHDAMYWYRQDPGQGLRLIYYSQIVNDFQKGDIAEGYSVSREKKESFPLTVTSAQKNPTAFYLCASRHLGRGRENTEAFFGQGTRLTVV.

With regard to this clone: The sample contains more than one DNA sequence encoding this CDR3. The rearrangement joins TRBV5-1 to TRBJ2-6; TRBD1 is a possible D gene (5 bases). The CDR3 contains 14 residues. Germline V gene sequence: CDR1 SGHRS, CDR2 YFSETQ. V lost 4 bases and J 1 base, leaving 6 bases between the germline ends. In DNA form, the CDR3 reads TGCGCCAGCAGCCCAGGGTCTGGGGCCAACGTCCTGACTTTC. Amino acids: CASSPGSGANVLTF.

V and J are TRBV7-2 and TRBJ2-5, with 8 positions matching TRBD1. CDR3 size: 14 residues. Unmatched junction bases numbered 4, after V lost 2 bases and J lost 5 bases. CDR1 is SGHTA and CDR2 is FQGNSA in the germline V gene. Here the CDR3 DNA reads TGTGCCAGCAGCTTAAACAGGGGGTTGGAGACCCAGTACTTC. It codes for CASSLNRGLETQYF.

The chain uses TRBV7-2 and TRBJ1-2; 7 bases map to TRBD1. The V segment lost 5 bases and the J segment 0 bases; nucleotides outside the gene matches: 12. Germline-derived CDR1 and CDR2 are SGHTA and FQGNSA. CDR3 length equals 17 residues. The CDR3 loop reads CASSVRTGLGTNYGYTF. The CDR3 DNA is TGTGCCAGCAGCGTAAGGACAGGTCTCGGCACTAACTATGGCTACACCTTC.

To note about this clone: Other DNA sequences within the sample encode an identical CDR3. This chain uses TRBV7-9 with TRBJ1-1, with D perhaps matching TRBD1 (5 bases). The CDR3 is 14 residues long. V was cut by 1 base and J by 2 bases, with 8 bases left in between. Germline lookup yields CDR1 SEHNR and CDR2 FQNEAQ (reference sequence). The CDR3 here is CASSLGQGNTEAFF. CDR3 coding DNA: TGTGCCAGCAGCTTAGGTCAGGGAAACACTGAAGCTTTCTTT.

J is TRBJ2-5 and V is TRBV5-5; 9 bases align to TRBD1. The V and J ends lost 1 base and 5 bases, in that order; junction bases with no gene match: 6. CDR3 length: 15 amino acids. Germline CDR1 reads SGHKS; CDR2 reads YYEKEE (reference sequence). This CDR3 reads CASSLIGQGMETQYF. In DNA, the CDR3 is TGTGCCAGCAGCTTGATAGGACAGGGGATGGAGACCCAGTACTTC.

The chain has TRBV6-5 and TRBJ1-5; TRBD1 aligns across 10 bases. V dropped 6 bases and J dropped 5; count of bases not matched to a gene: 4. The CDR3 is 14 residues long. CDR1 MNHEY and CDR2 SVGAGI come from the germline V gene. The CDR3 sequence is CASRGTGVDQPQHF. The CDR3 nucleotides are TGTGCCAGCAGGGGGACAGGGGTTGATCAGCCCCAGCATTTT.

The chain links TRBV27 to TRBJ2-5; TRBD2 matches at 12 bases. V dropped 2 bases and J dropped 5; count of bases not matched to a gene: 9. CDR3 length: 17 amino acids. Germline V gene data show CDR1 as MNHEY and CDR2 as SMNVEV (reference sequence). The CDR3 reads CASSLRASGGARETQYF. In nucleotides, the CDR3 is TGTGCCAGCAGTTTAAGGGCTAGCGGGGGGGCGCGGGAGACCCAGTACTTC.

The chain has TRBV6-6 and TRBJ2-2; no definite D call. Trimming took 0 bases from V and 9 from J, leaving 5 bases between them. Germline loops: CDR1 MNHNY, CDR2 SVGAGI (reference sequence). The length of the CDR3 is 12 residues. DNA for the CDR3: TGTGCCAGCAGTTACTCTAACAGGGAGCTGTTTTTT. Translating gives CASSYSNRELFF.

The chain links TRBV19 to TRBJ2-5; 10 bases agree with TRBD1. CDR1 is LNHDA, CDR2 SQIVND, per germline (reference sequence). With V trimmed by 1 base and J by 5 bases, 10 bases remained unmatched. The CDR3 loop spans 17 amino acids. CDR3 protein: CASSIVTPGTGAETQYF. As DNA, the CDR3 is TGTGCCAGTAGTATAGTCACCCCCGGGACAGGGGCCGAGACCCAGTACTTC.

The chain links TRBV6-2 or TRBV6-3 to TRBJ2-3; 9 nucleotides line up with TRBD1. The CDR3 is 14 amino acids. V lost 5 bases to trimming and J lost 4 bases; unmatched junction nucleotides: 4. CDR1 MNHEY and CDR2 SVGEGT come from the germline V gene. CDR3 in amino acids: CASSGTGFADTQYF. CDR3 coding DNA: TGTGCCAGCAGTGGGACAGGGTTTGCAGATACGCAGTATTTT.

This clone occurred a few times. In nucleotides, the CDR3 is TGTGCCAGCAGGGGACACCGCGAGAACGAGCAGTACTTC. Protein product: CASRGHRENEQYF. The J gene is TRBJ2-7, the V gene TRBV6-5; a weak D match, TRBD1 (6 bases). This CDR3 comprises 13 residues. The germline CDR1 and CDR2 sequences are MNHEY and SVGAGI. V lost 6 bases to trimming and J lost 5 bases, with 14 bases between them.

The V gene is TRBV10-3, the J gene TRBJ2-2; perhaps TRBD2 as D (5 bases). CDR3 length: 13 amino acids. The ends were cut back, 7 bases at V and 2 bases at J, with 8 bases in the middle. CDR1 is ENHRY and CDR2 is SYGVKD in the germline V gene. The CDR3: CAIMRANTGELFF. CDR3 sequence (DNA): TGTGCCATCATGCGGGCCAACACCGGGGAGCTGTTTTTT.

This clone was seen a single time. The J gene is TRBJ1-5, the V gene TRBV7-3; 9 nucleotides match TRBD1. Germline-derived CDR1 and CDR2 are SGHTA and FQGTGA. After removal of 0 bases from V and 3 bases from J, the junction contained 3 bases not matched to a gene. This CDR3 is built from 16 residues. CDR3 nucleotide sequence: TGTGCCAGCAGCTTAACCGGGACAGGGAACAATCAGCCCCAGCATTTT. Protein: CASSLTGTGNNQPQHF.

The chain is built from TRBV15 and TRBJ1-4, with TRBD1 as a possible D gene (6 bases). The germline CDR1 and CDR2 sequences are LNHNV and YYDKDF (reference sequence). V gave up 5 bases and J gave up 4 bases, with 14 bases separating them. This CDR3 has 15 amino acids. CDR3 sequence: CATSSGQLNNEKLFF. CDR3 bases: TGTGCCACCAGCTCGGGACAACTCAATAATGAAAAACTGTTTTTT.

This clone was recorded only once. The genes are TRBV19 and TRBJ1-5; D uncertain. Trimming stripped 5 bases from V and 7 bases from J, with 9 bases between. The CDR3 consists of 12 residues. CDR1 and CDR2 from the germline V gene are LNHDA and SQIVND (reference sequence). For the CDR3, the DNA is TGTGCCAGTAGTCCGTATAGCCAGCCCCAGCATTTT. It encodes CASSPYSQPQHF.